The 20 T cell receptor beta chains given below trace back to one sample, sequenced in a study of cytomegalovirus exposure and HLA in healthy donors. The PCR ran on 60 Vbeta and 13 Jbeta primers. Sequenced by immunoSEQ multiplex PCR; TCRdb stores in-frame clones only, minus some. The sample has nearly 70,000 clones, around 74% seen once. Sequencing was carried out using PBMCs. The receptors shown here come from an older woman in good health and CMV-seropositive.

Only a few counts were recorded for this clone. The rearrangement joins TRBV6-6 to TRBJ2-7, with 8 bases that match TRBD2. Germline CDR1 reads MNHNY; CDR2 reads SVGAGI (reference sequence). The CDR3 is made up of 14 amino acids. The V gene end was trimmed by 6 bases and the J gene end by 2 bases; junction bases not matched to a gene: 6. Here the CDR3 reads CASRVSGSTYEQYF. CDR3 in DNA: TGTGCCAGCAGGGTAAGCGGGAGTACCTACGAGCAGTACTTC.

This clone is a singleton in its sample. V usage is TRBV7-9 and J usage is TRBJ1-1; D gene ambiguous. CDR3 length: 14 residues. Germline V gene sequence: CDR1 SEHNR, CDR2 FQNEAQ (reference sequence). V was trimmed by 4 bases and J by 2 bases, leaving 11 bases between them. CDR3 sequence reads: CASSSQAKNTEAFF. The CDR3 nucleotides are TGTGCCAGCAGCTCGCAGGCCAAAAACACTGAAGCTTTCTTT.

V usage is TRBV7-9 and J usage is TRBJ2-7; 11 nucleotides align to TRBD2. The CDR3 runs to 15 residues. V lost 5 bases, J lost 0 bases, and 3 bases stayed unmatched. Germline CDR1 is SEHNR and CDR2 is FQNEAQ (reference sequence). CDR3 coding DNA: TGTGCCAGCAGCCCGGGACTAGCGGCCTCCTACGAGCAGTACTTC. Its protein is CASSPGLAASYEQYF.

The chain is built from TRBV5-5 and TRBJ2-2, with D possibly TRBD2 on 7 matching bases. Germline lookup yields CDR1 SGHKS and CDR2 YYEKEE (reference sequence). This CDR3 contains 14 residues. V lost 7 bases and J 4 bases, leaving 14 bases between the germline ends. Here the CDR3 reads CASSRGAGTGELFF. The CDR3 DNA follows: TGTGCCAGCTCACGGGGGGCGGGCACCGGGGAGCTGTTTTTT.

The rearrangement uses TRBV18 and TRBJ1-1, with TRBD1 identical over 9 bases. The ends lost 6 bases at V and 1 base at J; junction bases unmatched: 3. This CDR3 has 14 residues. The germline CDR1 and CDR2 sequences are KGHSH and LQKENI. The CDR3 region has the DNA TGTGCCAGCTCGGGACAGGGAACGAACACTGAAGCTTTCTTT. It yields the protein CASSGQGTNTEAFF.

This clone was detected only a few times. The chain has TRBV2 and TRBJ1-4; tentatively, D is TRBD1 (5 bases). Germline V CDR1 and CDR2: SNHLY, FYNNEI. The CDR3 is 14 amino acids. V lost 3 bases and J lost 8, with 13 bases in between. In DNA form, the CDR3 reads TGTGCCAGCAGTGAGAGACAGCGAGGAGAAAAACTGTTTTTT. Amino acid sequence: CASSERQRGEKLFF. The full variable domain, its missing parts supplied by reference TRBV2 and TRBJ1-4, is EPEVTQTPSHQVTQMGQEVILRCVPISNHLYFYWYRQILGQKVEFLVSFYNNEISEKSEIFDDQFSVERPDGSNFTLKIRSTKLEDSAMYFCASSERQRGEKLFFGSGTQLSVL.

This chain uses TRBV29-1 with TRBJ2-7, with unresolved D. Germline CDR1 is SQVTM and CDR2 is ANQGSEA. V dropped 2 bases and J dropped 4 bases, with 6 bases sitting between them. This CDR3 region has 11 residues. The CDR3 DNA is TGCAGCGTTGAATTCCGTTACGAGCAGTACTTC. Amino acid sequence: CSVEFRYEQYF.

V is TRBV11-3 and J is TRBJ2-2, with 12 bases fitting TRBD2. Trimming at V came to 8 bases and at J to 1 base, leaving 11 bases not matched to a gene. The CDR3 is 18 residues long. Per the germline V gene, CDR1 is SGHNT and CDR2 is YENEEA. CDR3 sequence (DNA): TGTGCCAGCCGGAAGGGGCTGACTAGCGGGGGGAACACCGGGGAGCTGTTTTTT. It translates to CASRKGLTSGGNTGELFF. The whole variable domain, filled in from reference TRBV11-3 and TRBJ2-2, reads EAGVVQSPRYKIIEKKQPVAFWCNPISGHNTLYWYLQNLGQGPELLIRYENEEAVDDSQLPKDRFSAERLKGVDSTLKIQPAELGDSAVYLCASRKGLTSGGNTGELFFGEGSRLTVL.

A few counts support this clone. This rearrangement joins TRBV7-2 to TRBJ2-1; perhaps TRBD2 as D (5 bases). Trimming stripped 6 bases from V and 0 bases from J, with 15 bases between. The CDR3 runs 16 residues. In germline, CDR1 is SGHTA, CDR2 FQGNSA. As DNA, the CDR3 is TGTGCCAGCAGTCCCTTTGGTGGGAGCTCCTACAATGAGCAGTTCTTC. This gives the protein CASSPFGGSSYNEQFF.

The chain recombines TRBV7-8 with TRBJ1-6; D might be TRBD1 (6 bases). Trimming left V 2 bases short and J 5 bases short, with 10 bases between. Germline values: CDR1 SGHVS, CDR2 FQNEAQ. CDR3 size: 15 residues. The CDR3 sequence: CASSLQGLDNSPLHF. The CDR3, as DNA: TGTGCCAGCAGCTTACAGGGGTTAGATAATTCACCCCTCCACTTT.

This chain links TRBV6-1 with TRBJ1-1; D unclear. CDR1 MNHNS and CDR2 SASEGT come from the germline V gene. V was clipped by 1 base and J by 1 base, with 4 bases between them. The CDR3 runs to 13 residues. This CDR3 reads CASSEDWNTEAFF. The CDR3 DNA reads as TGTGCCAGCAGTGAAGACTGGAACACTGAAGCTTTCTTT.

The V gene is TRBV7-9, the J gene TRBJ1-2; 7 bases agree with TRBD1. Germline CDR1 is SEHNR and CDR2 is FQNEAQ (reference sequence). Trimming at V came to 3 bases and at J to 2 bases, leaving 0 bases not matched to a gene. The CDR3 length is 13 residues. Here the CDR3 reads CASSLGQNYGYTF. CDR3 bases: TGTGCCAGCAGCTTGGGACAGAACTATGGCTACACCTTC.

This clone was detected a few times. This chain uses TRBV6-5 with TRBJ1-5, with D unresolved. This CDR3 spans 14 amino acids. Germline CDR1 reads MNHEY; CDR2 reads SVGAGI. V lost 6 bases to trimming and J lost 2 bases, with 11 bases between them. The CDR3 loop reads CASSQEGGNQPQHF. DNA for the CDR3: TGTGCCAGCAGCCAGGAGGGCGGCAATCAGCCCCAGCATTTT.

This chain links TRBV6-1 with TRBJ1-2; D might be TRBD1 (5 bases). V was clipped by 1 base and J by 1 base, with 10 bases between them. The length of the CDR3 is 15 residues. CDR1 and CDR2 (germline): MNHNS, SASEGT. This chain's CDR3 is CASSEGQNLNYGYTF. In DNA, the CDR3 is TGTGCCAGCAGTGAAGGACAGAATCTTAACTATGGCTACACCTTC.

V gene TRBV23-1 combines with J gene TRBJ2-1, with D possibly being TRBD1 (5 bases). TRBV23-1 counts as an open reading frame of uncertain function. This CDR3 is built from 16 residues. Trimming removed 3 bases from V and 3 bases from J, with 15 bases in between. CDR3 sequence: CASSHSDPRGYNEQFF. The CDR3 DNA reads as TGCGCCAGCAGTCATTCCGACCCTAGGGGCTACAATGAGCAGTTCTTC.

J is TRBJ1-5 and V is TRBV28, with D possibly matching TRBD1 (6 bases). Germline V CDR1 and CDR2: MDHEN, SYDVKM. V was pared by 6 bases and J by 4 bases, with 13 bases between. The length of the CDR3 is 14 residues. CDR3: CASSPRGRNQPQHF. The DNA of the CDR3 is TGTGCCAGCAGCCCCAGGGGCAGAAATCAGCCCCAGCATTTT.

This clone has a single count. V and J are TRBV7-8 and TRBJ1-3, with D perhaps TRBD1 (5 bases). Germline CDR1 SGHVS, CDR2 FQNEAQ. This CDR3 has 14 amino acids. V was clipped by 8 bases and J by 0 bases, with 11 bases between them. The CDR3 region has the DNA TGTGCCAGCGCGCAGGGATTCTCTGGAAACACCATATATTTT. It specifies CASAQGFSGNTIYF. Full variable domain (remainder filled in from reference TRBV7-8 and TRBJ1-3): GAGVSQSPRYKVAKRGQDVALRCDPISGHVSLFWYQQALGQGPEFLTYFQNEAQLDKSGLPSDRFFAERPEGSVSTLKIQRTQQEDSAVYLCASAQGFSGNTIYFGEGSWLTVV.

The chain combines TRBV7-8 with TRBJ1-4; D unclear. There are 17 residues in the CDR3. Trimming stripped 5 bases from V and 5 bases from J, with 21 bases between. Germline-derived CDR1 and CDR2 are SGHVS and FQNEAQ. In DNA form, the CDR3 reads TGTGCCAGCAGCCGACGCAGGATACCGTTTACGAATGAAAAACTGTTTTTT. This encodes CASSRRRIPFTNEKLFF.

In nucleotides, the CDR3 is TGTGCCAGCAGCTTAGGGAGGTGGGAGAATGAGCAGTTCTTC. Protein: CASSLGRWENEQFF. The J gene is TRBJ2-1, the V gene TRBV7-9; D might be TRBD2 (5 bases). Germline CDR1 SEHNR, CDR2 FQNEAQ (reference sequence). V was trimmed by 1 base and J by 7 bases, leaving 11 bases between them. The CDR3 is 14 amino acids.

The CDR3 sequence is CASRSRYPVTEAFF. As DNA, the CDR3 is TGTGCCAGCAGATCCAGGTACCCGGTCACTGAAGCTTTCTTT. The chain employs TRBV11-2 and TRBJ1-1; the D is unclear. From germline, CDR1 is SGHAT and CDR2 FQNNGV. This CDR3 is 14 amino acids long. Trimming left V 6 bases short and J 4 bases short, with 15 bases between.